What follows are 25 T cell receptor beta chains derived from one specimen sequenced in a study of cytomegalovirus exposure and HLA in healthy donors. PCR involved 60 Vbeta and 13 Jbeta primers. Sequencing used immunoSEQ multiplex PCR; TCRdb keeps in-frame clones, though not all of them. The sample shows some 130,000 clones, about 82% of them seen only once. Sequencing was performed on PBMCs. The receptors were sampled from a man aged 30-40 years in good health.

This chain joins TRBV4-3 and TRBJ1-2; TRBD1 agrees at 7 bases. CDR1 is LGHNA and CDR2 is YSLEER in the germline V gene. The V gene end was trimmed by 5 bases and the J gene end by 1 base; junction bases not matched to a gene: 7. The CDR3 loop spans 15 amino acids. The CDR3, as DNA: TGCGCCAGCAGCAAGGGCAGGGGGTTTAACTATGGCTACACCTTC. Translation gives CASSKGRGFNYGYTF.

The table lists this clone with a few counts. V usage is TRBV27 and J usage is TRBJ2-3, with a possible D match to TRBD2 (6 bases). V lost 3 bases and J lost 6, with 13 bases in between. This CDR3 contains 14 residues. Per the germline V gene, CDR1 is MNHEY and CDR2 is SMNVEV (reference sequence). The CDR3, as DNA: TGTGCCAGCAGTTTGACTAGTAGGATGGATACGCAGTATTTT. This gives the protein CASSLTSRMDTQYF.

The gene calls are TRBV28 and TRBJ2-5; D not certain. CDR3 length: 13 amino acids. Germline CDR1 is MDHEN and CDR2 is SYDVKM. V dropped 6 bases and J dropped 5 bases, with 13 bases sitting between them. The CDR3 DNA reads as TGTGCCAGCAGCCCCCCTAGTGTGGAGACCCAGTACTTC. It yields the protein CASSPPSVETQYF.

The chain joins TRBV10-2 to TRBJ2-7; D may be TRBD1 (8 bases). The CDR3 is made up of 16 amino acids. In germline, CDR1 is WSHSY, CDR2 SAAADI. The V end was cut by 5 bases, the J end by 1 base, with 18 bases between. The CDR3 DNA reads as TGCGCCAGCAGTCCCAGGGGGCGGGAGAGATCCTACGAGCAGTACTTC. Its protein is CASSPRGRERSYEQYF.

The chain couples TRBV7-2 to TRBJ1-4, with no clear D. Germline CDR1 and CDR2: SGHTA and FQGNSA. With 0 bases removed from V and 3 bases from J, the gap between germline ends came to 11 bases. The CDR3 sequence is 16 residues long. The CDR3 region is CASSLAGRFANEKLFF. In DNA form, the CDR3 reads TGTGCCAGCAGCTTAGCGGGCCGGTTTGCTAATGAAAAACTGTTTTTT.

This chain uses TRBV11-3 with TRBJ1-4; 9 bases are a match to TRBD1. This CDR3 spans 15 amino acids. Germline V gives CDR1 SGHNT, CDR2 YENEEA. Trimming took 1 base from V and 6 from J; bases not matched to a gene: 3. As DNA, the CDR3 is TGTGCCAGCAGCTTAGGGGACAGGGAATATGAAAAACTGTTTTTT. Protein sequence: CASSLGDREYEKLFF.

The gene calls are TRBV30 and TRBJ2-2, with a tentative D call TRBD2 (5 bases). The CDR3 consists of 14 residues. The V end lost 4 bases, the J end lost 4 bases, and 13 bases lay between the germline ends. The germline gives CDR1 GTSNPN, CDR2 SVGIG (reference sequence). Written as DNA, the CDR3 is TGTGCCTGGACTGCGGGTGCGGTCACCGGGGAGCTGTTTTTT. Translation gives CAWTAGAVTGELFF.

V gene TRBV19 combines with J gene TRBJ1-1, with TRBD1 as a possible D gene (5 bases). V was cut by 6 bases and J by 3 bases, with 11 bases left in between. The CDR3 length is 13 residues. Germline V gene sequence: CDR1 LNHDA, CDR2 SQIVND (reference sequence). CDR3 coding DNA: TGTGCCAGTAGCCCCGGGGGGGACACTGAAGCTTTCTTT. Translating gives CASSPGGDTEAFF.

This chain uses TRBV4-1 with TRBJ1-5, with D perhaps TRBD1 (6 bases). V was pared by 3 bases and J by 7 bases, with 13 bases between. This CDR3 contains 14 residues. The germline V gene has CDR1 MGHRA and CDR2 YSYEKL. DNA of the CDR3: TGCGCCAGCAGCCATTGGGGGCGTCGACAGCCCCAGCATTTT. Protein: CASSHWGRRQPQHF.

This rearrangement joins TRBV6-5 to TRBJ1-2; D possibly corresponds to TRBD1 (5 bases). Between the trimmed V and J ends, which lost 7 bases and 2 bases, there was a span of 11 bases. CDR3 length: 13 amino acids. Germline CDR1 reads MNHEY; CDR2 reads SVGAGI. Here the CDR3 DNA reads TGTGCCAGCACCCAGGGTTCCAACTATGGCTACACCTTC. Its translation: CASTQGSNYGYTF.

V gene TRBV30 combines with J gene TRBJ1-2, with D perhaps matching TRBD1 (6 bases). This CDR3 contains 13 residues. V gave up 3 bases and J gave up 12 bases, with 20 bases separating them. Germline assignment: CDR1 GTSNPN and CDR2 SVGIG (reference sequence). The CDR3 DNA follows: TGTGCCTGGAGCGCGGGGGCAGGCGGGCCCGACACCTTC. The encoded protein is CAWSAGAGGPDTF.

In DNA form, the CDR3 reads TGCGCCAGCAGGGCCGCGGGTCGGGAGGACTCCTACGAGCAGTACTTC. Its translation is CASRAAGREDSYEQYF. The chain has TRBV5-1 and TRBJ2-7, with 7 bases lining up with TRBD2. The trim removed 5 bases at V and 0 bases at J, leaving 11 bases unmatched. The CDR3 length is 16 residues. Germline V gene data show CDR1 as SGHRS and CDR2 as YFSETQ. The full variable domain, its missing parts supplied by reference TRBV5-1 and TRBJ2-7, is KAGVTQTPRYLIKTRGQQVTLSCSPISGHRSVSWYQQTPGQGLQFLFEYFSETQRNKGNFPGRFSGRQFSNSRSEMNVSTLELGDSALYLCASRAAGREDSYEQYFGPGTRLTVT.

The rearrangement links TRBV5-1 to TRBJ2-5, with D possibly TRBD2 on 5 matching bases. The germline V and J ends were trimmed by 1 base and 5 bases, with 15 bases remaining between them. Germline lookup yields CDR1 SGHRS and CDR2 YFSETQ. This CDR3 is built from 15 residues. CDR3 residues: CASSLSGDLRETQYF. DNA for the CDR3: TGCGCCAGCAGCTTGTCCGGGGATCTAAGGGAGACCCAGTACTTC.

This clone was detected only a few times. The genes are TRBV6-6 and TRBJ1-2; D is perhaps TRBD1 (6 bases). Germline V CDR1 and CDR2: MNHNY, SVGAGI (reference sequence). Trimming left V 7 bases short and J 7 bases short, with 22 bases between. The CDR3 has 15 amino acids. As DNA, the CDR3 is TGTGCCAGCACACCAGCGGACAGTGTAGTAGGTGGCTACACCTTC. Amino acids: CASTPADSVVGGYTF.

The chain is built from TRBV27 and TRBJ2-7; D is uncertain. This CDR3 region has 11 residues. V was shortened by 8 bases and J by 6 bases, with 11 bases between the two germline ends. Germline CDR1 and CDR2: MNHEY and SMNVEV (reference sequence). The CDR3 loop is CASSPRAEQYF. CDR3 nucleotides: TGTGCCAGCTCACCCCGCGCCGAGCAGTACTTC.

The CDR3 DNA is TGTGCCAGCAGCTTAGATACATTTAGCACAGATACGCAGTATTTT. Protein product: CASSLDTFSTDTQYF. The chain employs TRBV7-9 and TRBJ2-3; no reliable D call. The CDR3 runs to 15 residues. From germline, CDR1 is SEHNR and CDR2 FQNEAQ (reference sequence). Trimming removed 1 base at V and 0 bases at J, with 8 bases between. The whole variable domain, filled in from reference TRBV7-9 and TRBJ2-3, reads DTGVSQNPRHKITKRGQNVTFRCDPISEHNRLYWYRQTLGQGPEFLTYFQNEAQLEKSRLLSDRFSAERPKGSFSTLEIQRTEQGDSAMYLCASSLDTFSTDTQYFGPGTRLTVL.

The chain couples TRBV30 to TRBJ2-6; 10 bases are a match to TRBD1. The V and J ends lost 3 bases and 0 bases, in that order; junction bases with no gene match: 5. Germline loops: CDR1 GTSNPN, CDR2 SVGIG (reference sequence). The CDR3 has 17 amino acids. The CDR3 loop reads CAWRGQGSLSGANVLTF. Here the CDR3 DNA reads TGTGCCTGGAGGGGACAGGGGTCCCTCTCTGGGGCCAACGTCCTGACTTTC.

This clone came up once. The chain links TRBV10-3 to TRBJ2-1; 10 bases match TRBD2. Germline loops: CDR1 ENHRY, CDR2 SYGVKD. The junction had 2 bases not matched to a gene; V was cut back by 7 bases and J by 2 bases. This CDR3 spans 14 amino acids. Written as DNA, the CDR3 is TGTGCCATCAAGGGGACTAGCGCCTACAATGAGCAGTTCTTC. It is translated as CAIKGTSAYNEQFF.

The chain is built from TRBV7-2 and TRBJ1-3; a possible D gene is TRBD1 (5 bases). Deletions cut 1 base from V and 9 bases from J, with 22 bases between. This CDR3 contains 17 residues. The V gene's germline CDR1 is SGHTA and CDR2 FQGNSA. This CDR3 is CASSLGWRAGPSSTIYF. The CDR3 DNA reads as TGTGCCAGCAGCTTAGGATGGCGCGCGGGACCGTCTTCCACCATATATTTT.

The chain links TRBV11-2 to TRBJ1-2, with a weak D call TRBD1 (6 bases). The CDR3 loop spans 15 amino acids. Germline loops: CDR1 SGHAT, CDR2 FQNNGV. V shed 4 bases and J shed 4 bases, with 16 bases lying between them. DNA for the CDR3: TGTGCCAGCAGCTCGACAGGTCCCCGGGGCTATGGCTACACCTTC. Translated: CASSSTGPRGYGYTF.

The chain is built from TRBV18 and TRBJ2-1, with D possibly being TRBD2 (5 bases). CDR1 is KGHSH and CDR2 is LQKENI in the germline V gene. The CDR3 spans 13 residues. V lost 5 bases, J lost 2 bases, and 7 bases lay in between. The CDR3 here is CASSAGTYNEQFF. CDR3 coding DNA: TGTGCCAGCTCAGCGGGTACCTACAATGAGCAGTTCTTC.

The J gene is TRBJ1-1, the V gene TRBV10-2; possibly TRBD1 for D (6 bases). Germline lookup yields CDR1 WSHSY and CDR2 SAAADI. Trimming shortened V by 3 bases and J by 4 bases, and 15 bases separated the two germline ends. The CDR3 runs 15 residues. The CDR3 DNA reads TGCGCCAGCAGTGATTGGGGGCTGGGCTCCACTGAAGCTTTCTTT. It yields the protein CASSDWGLGSTEAFF.

The rearrangement joins TRBV28 to TRBJ2-5; D not certain. Germline CDR1 reads MDHEN; CDR2 reads SYDVKM. The CDR3 length is 12 residues. V lost 5 bases to trimming and J lost 0 bases, with 4 bases between them. The CDR3 DNA sequence: TGTGCCAGCAGTCCCGACCAAGAGACCCAGTACTTC. Its protein is CASSPDQETQYF.

The J gene is TRBJ1-4, the V gene TRBV18; possibly TRBD1 for D (6 bases). Trimming took 3 bases from V and 8 from J, leaving 13 bases between them. CDR3 length: 14 residues. The germline V gene encodes CDR1 KGHSH and CDR2 LQKENI. CDR3 in DNA: TGTGCCAGCTCACCCGGACAGTCTCGGGAAAAACTGTTTTTT. Translation: CASSPGQSREKLFF.

The chain carries TRBV19 and TRBJ2-4; a possible D gene is TRBD1 (5 bases). V was clipped by 4 bases and J by 2 bases, with 15 bases between them. Germline lookup yields CDR1 LNHDA and CDR2 SQIVND (reference sequence). This CDR3 comprises 16 residues. CDR3 in DNA: TGTGCCAGTAGTACTCATTCGACAGAAACCAAAAACATTCAGTACTTC. Residues: CASSTHSTETKNIQYF.